A selection of T cell receptor beta chains follows, all from one sample in a study of blood T cell repertoires in COVID-19. Libraries were prepared by immunoSEQ multiplex PCR; TCRdb keeps only in-frame clonotypes and omits some of them. The sample lists 60,000 to 75,000 clones; 88% were seen once. Sequencing used peripheral blood. These receptors all come from a woman of 80 years or more with active COVID-19. Both conserved end residues are part of each CDR3. The order of the fields is clone size, D gene, V gene, J gene, CDR3 protein, CDR3 DNA. D genes are given only for firm matches. Only part of the rows carry a size: once, few, many, or a class if the clone is expanded.

NA	TRBD2	TRBV7-2	TRBJ2-1	CASSLEGGLDRGNEQFF	TGTGCCAGCAGCTTAGAGGGTGGACTAGATAGGGGCAATGAGCAGTTCTTC
NA	NA	TRBV15	TRBJ1-1	CATSSHSGTEAFF	TGTGCCACCAGCAGCCACTCAGGGACAGAAGCTTTCTTT
NA	TRBD2	TRBV28	TRBJ2-7	CASSLAGDNEQYF	TGTGCCAGCAGTCTAGCGGGGGACAACGAGCAGTACTTC
once	NA	TRBV5-1	TRBJ2-1	CASSLAVDFYNEQFF	TGCGCCAGCAGCTTGGCGGTTGATTTTTACAATGAGCAGTTCTTC
NA	NA	TRBV29-1	TRBJ2-5	CSTAQETQYF	TGCAGCACGGCTCAAGAGACCCAGTACTTC
NA	NA	TRBV7-2	TRBJ2-5	CASSPPGETQYF	TGTGCCAGCAGCCCCCCCGGGGAGACCCAGTACTTC
NA	NA	TRBV5-6	TRBJ2-3	CASSLVEGFPTDTQYF	TGTGCCAGCAGCTTGGTAGAGGGTTTCCCCACAGATACGCAGTATTTT
NA	NA	TRBV18	TRBJ2-3	CASSPRGSTDTQYF	TGTGCCAGCTCACCACGCGGTAGCACAGATACGCAGTATTTT
NA	NA	TRBV7-2	TRBJ2-7	CASSSTRNEQYF	TGTGCCAGCAGCTCGACTAGGAACGAGCAGTACTTC
few	TRBD2	TRBV4-2	TRBJ2-3	CASSQGLPTDTQYF	TGTGCCAGCAGCCAGGGACTACCCACAGATACGCAGTATTTT
NA	TRBD2	TRBV4-1	TRBJ2-3	CASSQGWLAGGRAPDTQYF	TGCGCCAGCAGCCAGGGTTGGTTAGCGGGGGGCCGTGCCCCAGATACGCAGTATTTT
NA	TRBD2	TRBV4-1	TRBJ2-5	CASSRLQSGGQETQYF	TGCGCCAGCAGCCGTCTACAAAGCGGGGGCCAAGAGACCCAGTACTTC
NA	TRBD2	TRBV18	TRBJ2-1	CASSPGGTRLNEQFF	TGTGCCAGCTCACCGGGGGGGACTAGACTAAATGAGCAGTTCTTC
NA	TRBD1	TRBV28	TRBJ2-7	CASRSPGTAYEQYF	TGTGCCAGCAGGTCCCCCGGGACAGCCTACGAGCAGTACTTC